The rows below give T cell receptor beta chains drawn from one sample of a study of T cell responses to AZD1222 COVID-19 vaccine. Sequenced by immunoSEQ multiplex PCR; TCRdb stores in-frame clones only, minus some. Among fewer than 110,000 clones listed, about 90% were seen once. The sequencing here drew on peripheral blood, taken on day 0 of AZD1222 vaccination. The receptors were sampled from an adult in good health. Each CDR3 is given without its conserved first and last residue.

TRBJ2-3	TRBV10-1	ASSESRLARTDTQY
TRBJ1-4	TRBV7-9	ASTPPPGEKLF
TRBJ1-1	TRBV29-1	SVEGQGVMNTEAF
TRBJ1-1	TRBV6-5	ASRRGTRRDTEAF
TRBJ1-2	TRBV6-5	ASRFGGRIDYGYT
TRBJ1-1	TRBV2	ASSDPRKNTEAF
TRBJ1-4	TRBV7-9	ASSFGTLGGNEKLF
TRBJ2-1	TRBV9	ASSPRGSGVFNEQF
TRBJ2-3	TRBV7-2	ASSRDRSTDTQY
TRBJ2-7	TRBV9	ASSASGGSSYEQY
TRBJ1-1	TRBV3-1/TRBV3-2	ASSQADRDTEAF
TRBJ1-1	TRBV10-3	AISGGSGVNTEAF
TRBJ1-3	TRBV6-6	ASSVGISGNTIY
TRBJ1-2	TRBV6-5	ASSQGRGYT
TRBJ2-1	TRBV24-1	ATSDDRGSSYNEQF
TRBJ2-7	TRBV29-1	SVEEGRGSEQY
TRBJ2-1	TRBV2	ASSGVGDNEQF
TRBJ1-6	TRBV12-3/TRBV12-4	ASRINEGALH
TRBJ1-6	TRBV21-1	ASSSEGNSPLH
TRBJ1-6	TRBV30	AWSTVAEGSPLH
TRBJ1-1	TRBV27	ASSPPPTEGWTHLF
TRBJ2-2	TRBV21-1	ASSKDPTLFANTGELF